These 6 T cell receptor beta chains were all obtained from the same sample, sequenced in a study of monozygotic twins with inflammatory bowel disease. TCRdb re-called the 5' RACE reads and gives one entry per CDR3 protein, without DNA. The repertoire table contains about 350,000 distinct CDR3 sequences. The material sequenced was blood. All receptors come from a human donor with ulcerative colitis or Crohn's disease, or a healthy co-twin of an affected twin (not recorded which).

The V gene is TRBV20-1, the J gene TRBJ1-4. Germline CDR1 and CDR2: DFQATT and SNEGSKA (reference sequence). The CDR3 spans 12 residues. CDR3 protein: CSARSMGEKLFF.

The chain combines TRBV18 with TRBJ2-7; TCRdb's D call, TRBD2, is unchecked because there is no DNA. Germline loops: CDR1 KGHSH, CDR2 LQKENI. The CDR3 loop spans 16 amino acids. The CDR3 region is CASSPSASLVPYEQYF.

This chain connects TRBV12-3 or TRBV12-4 to TRBJ2-1; the TCRdb D gene call, TRBD2, has no DNA to confirm it. The CDR3 extends over 16 amino acids. Here the CDR3 reads CASIPPGLAGENEQFF.

The chain recombines TRBV5-6 with TRBJ2-1; TCRdb reports TRBD1, a call that lacks DNA to check it against. The CDR3 is 15 residues long. From germline, CDR1 is SGHDT and CDR2 YYEEEE. CDR3 sequence reads: CASTLWDRGHNEQFF.

J is TRBJ1-4 and V is TRBV6-8. The V gene's germline CDR1 is MNHGY and CDR2 SAAAGT. The CDR3 extends over 16 amino acids. The CDR3 sequence is CASSSKSGTPCEKLFF.

The chain carries TRBV5-1 and TRBJ1-5. CDR3 length: 14 residues. Germline CDR1 SGHRS, CDR2 YFSETQ. CDR3 in amino acids: CASSLEEGSGPQHF.